This is a list of T cell receptor beta chains from one sample in a study of cytomegalovirus exposure and HLA in healthy donors. Assay: immunoSEQ multiplex PCR; the TCRdb copy retains only in-frame clones and omits some. In the table there are 100,000 to 150,000 clones, just under 80% of which are singletons. The material sequenced was PBMCs. These receptors were taken from a woman aged 18 to 35 in good health and CMV-seronegative. CDR3s include the opening cysteine and the closing phenylalanine or tryptophan. The D gene is left open where the match is weak. Clone sizes are given selectively: once, few, many, or a class where the clone is expanded.

TRBV7-6,15,few,TRBJ2-1,NA,CASSLEPGSYNEQFF,TGTGCCAGCAGCTTGGAACCAGGGTCCTACAATGAGCAGTTCTTC
TRBV5-1,16,NA,TRBJ2-5,TRBD2,CASSPPSASGQETQYF,TGCGCCAGCAGCCCTCCTTCGGCTAGCGGGCAAGAGACCCAGTACTTC
TRBV30,12,NA,TRBJ2-7,TRBD2,CACSRLAGDPAF,TGTGCCTGTTCCAGACTAGCGGGAGACCCAGCCTTC
TRBV5-4,11,NA,TRBJ2-1,NA,CASSLVSEQFF,TGTGCCAGCAGCTTGGTGAGTGAGCAGTTCTTC
TRBV11-2,16,few,TRBJ2-7,TRBD2,CASSSIRLAGTYEQYF,TGTGCCAGCAGCTCTATACGACTAGCGGGAACCTACGAGCAGTACTTC
TRBV30,14,NA,TRBJ2-1,NA,CAWTSLSGYNEQFF,TGTGCCTGGACTTCTTTATCCGGGTACAATGAGCAGTTCTTC
TRBV5-1,13,NA,TRBJ1-1,NA,CASSSGGHTEAFF,TGCGCCAGCAGCTCCGGTGGGCACACTGAAGCTTTCTTT
TRBV2,14,NA,TRBJ1-1,NA,CASRLNSQNTEAFF,TGTGCCAGCAGGTTGAACAGCCAGAACACTGAAGCTTTCTTT
TRBV19,17,NA,TRBJ2-6,NA,CASRDRGYTSGANVLTF,TGTGCCAGTAGGGACCGGGGGTACACCTCTGGGGCCAACGTCCTGACTTTC
TRBV6-1,17,NA,TRBJ2-2,TRBD2,CASSEVWGAGATGELFF,TGTGCCAGCAGTGAGGTTTGGGGAGCGGGGGCCACCGGGGAGCTGTTTTTT
TRBV4-2,17,NA,TRBJ1-1,NA,CASSQDWKGRGITEAFF,TGTGCCAGCAGCCAAGATTGGAAGGGGAGGGGGATCACTGAAGCTTTCTTT
TRBV27,13,NA,TRBJ2-5,NA,CASSLWSGETQYF,TGTGCCAGCAGTTTATGGTCAGGCGAGACCCAGTACTTC
TRBV13,15,NA,TRBJ2-7,TRBD1,CASSFQTGMGYEQYF,TGTGCCAGCAGCTTCCAGACAGGGATGGGCTACGAGCAGTACTTC
TRBV4-1,12,NA,TRBJ2-3,NA,CASSRTADTQYF,TGCGCCAGCAGCCGGACAGCAGATACGCAGTATTTT
TRBV18,13,few,TRBJ1-1,TRBD1,CASSQGVNTEAFF,TGTGCCAGCTCTCAGGGGGTGAACACTGAAGCTTTCTTT
TRBV6-4,15,NA,TRBJ1-2,NA,CASSAVPGTNYGYTF,TGTGCCAGCAGTGCGGTGCCAGGGACTAACTATGGCTACACCTTC
TRBV5-1,15,NA,TRBJ2-2,NA,CASSLSPLNTGELFF,TGCGCCAGCAGCTTGAGCCCCTTGAACACCGGGGAGCTGTTTTTT
TRBV7-9,15,NA,TRBJ1-5,TRBD1,CASSSSGTGNQPQHF,TGTGCCAGCAGCTCCTCCGGGACAGGGAATCAGCCCCAGCATTTT
TRBV18,13,NA,TRBJ1-4,TRBD1,CASSTGQSEKLFF,TGTGCCAGCTCGACGGGACAGAGTGAAAAACTGTTTTTT
TRBV5-1,14,NA,TRBJ2-7,TRBD1,CASSSRDRVNEQYF,TGCGCCAGCAGCTCCCGAGACAGGGTGAACGAGCAGTACTTC
TRBV28,12,few,TRBJ1-1,NA,CASSSSVTEAFF,TGTGCCAGCAGTTCCTCCGTGACTGAAGCTTTCTTT
TRBV29-1,14,NA,TRBJ2-1,TRBD1,CSGFRDRDPYEQFF,TGCAGCGGCTTCCGGGACAGGGATCCGTATGAGCAGTTCTTC
TRBV29-1,13,few,TRBJ2-4,TRBD2,CSVERTSRGIQYF,TGCAGCGTTGAAAGGACTAGTCGAGGCATTCAGTACTTC
TRBV30,16,NA,TRBJ2-3,TRBD2,CAWSVGLAVLRDTQYF,TGTGCCTGGAGTGTAGGACTAGCGGTTTTAAGAGATACGCAGTATTTT
TRBV6-5,15,NA,TRBJ2-2,TRBD1,CASGPTGGATGELFF,TGTGCCAGCGGACCGACAGGGGGCGCGACCGGGGAGCTGTTTTTT
TRBV2,13,few,TRBJ2-7,TRBD1,CASRTDRAYEQYF,TGTGCCAGCAGAACCGACAGGGCCTACGAGCAGTACTTC
TRBV9,15,few,TRBJ2-3,TRBD2,CASSASGSWSDTQYF,TGTGCCAGCAGCGCAAGCGGGAGTTGGTCAGATACGCAGTATTTT
TRBV25-1,14,few,TRBJ1-1,NA,CASSEGHRNTEAFF,TGTGCCAGCAGTGAAGGACACCGGAACACTGAAGCTTTCTTT
TRBV5-4,16,few,TRBJ2-3,TRBD2,CASSAGLARSTDTQYF,TGTGCCAGCAGCGCGGGACTAGCGCGTAGCACAGATACGCAGTATTTT
TRBV5-6,16,NA,TRBJ2-3,TRBD2,CASRYRLAGSTDTQYF,TGTGCCAGCAGATACCGACTAGCGGGAAGCACAGATACGCAGTATTTT
TRBV29-1,13,once,TRBJ2-7,TRBD1,CSVESGTGAEQYF,TGCAGCGTAGAATCCGGGACAGGGGCCGAGCAGTACTTC
TRBV29-1,13,NA,TRBJ2-1,NA,CSGATDSYNEQFF,TGCAGCGGGGCGACAGATTCCTACAATGAGCAGTTCTTC
TRBV5-6,14,NA,TRBJ2-7,TRBD2,CASSFGTSGTEQYF,TGTGCCAGCAGCTTCGGGACTAGCGGGACCGAGCAGTACTTC
TRBV6-4,15,NA,TRBJ2-1,TRBD2,CASRPTSGLGVEQFF,TGTGCCAGCAGGCCGACTAGCGGCCTCGGGGTTGAGCAGTTCTTC
TRBV29-1,15,NA,TRBJ2-1,NA,CSVETATSSYNEQFF,TGCAGCGTTGAGACAGCCACGAGCTCCTACAATGAGCAGTTCTTC
TRBV7-2,14,NA,TRBJ2-7,TRBD1,CASSLDRGNREQYF,TGTGCCAGCAGCTTAGACAGGGGGAATCGGGAGCAGTACTTC
TRBV23-1,12,few,TRBJ1-1,NA,CASSQADGGAFF,TGCGCCAGCAGTCAAGCGGACGGGGGAGCTTTCTTT
TRBV6-5,15,NA,TRBJ1-3,NA,CASSLRGGTGNTIYF,TGTGCCAGCAGTCTGCGGGGGGGTACTGGAAACACCATATATTTT
TRBV2,14,NA,TRBJ1-2,TRBD1,CASRLTGLGYGYTF,TGTGCCAGCAGGTTGACAGGGCTTGGCTATGGCTACACCTTC
TRBV4-1,17,NA,TRBJ2-3,TRBD2,CASSQEDWAGGTNTQYF,TGCGCCAGCAGCCAAGAAGATTGGGCGGGAGGAACGAATACGCAGTATTTT
TRBV15,15,NA,TRBJ1-5,NA,CATIQAGYSNQPQHF,TGTGCCACCATCCAGGCAGGGTATAGCAATCAGCCCCAGCATTTT
TRBV30,13,NA,TRBJ2-1,NA,CALEGSSYNEQFF,TGTGCCTTAGAAGGGAGCTCCTACAATGAGCAGTTCTTC
TRBV5-1,18,NA,TRBJ2-2,TRBD2,CASSSHPTSGADTGELFF,TGCGCCAGCAGCTCCCATCCGACTAGCGGGGCCGACACCGGGGAGCTGTTTTTT
TRBV29-1,11,few,TRBJ1-1,NA,CSVGRGTEAFF,TGCAGCGTTGGCAGGGGAACTGAAGCTTTCTTT
TRBV19,14,NA,TRBJ2-7,TRBD1,CASNPGDRSYEQYF,TGTGCCTCAAACCCCGGGGACAGGTCCTACGAGCAGTACTTC
TRBV6-1,15,NA,TRBJ2-7,TRBD2,CASSPSGRGVYEQYF,TGTGCCAGCTCCCCTAGCGGGAGAGGCGTATACGAGCAGTACTTC
TRBV6-5,13,NA,TRBJ1-4,NA,CASRTGRNEKLFF,TGTGCCAGCAGAACGGGTCGCAATGAAAAACTGTTTTTT
TRBV6-6,14,NA,TRBJ1-1,NA,CASSYRGSNTEAFF,TGTGCCAGCAGTTACAGGGGTTCGAACACTGAAGCTTTCTTT